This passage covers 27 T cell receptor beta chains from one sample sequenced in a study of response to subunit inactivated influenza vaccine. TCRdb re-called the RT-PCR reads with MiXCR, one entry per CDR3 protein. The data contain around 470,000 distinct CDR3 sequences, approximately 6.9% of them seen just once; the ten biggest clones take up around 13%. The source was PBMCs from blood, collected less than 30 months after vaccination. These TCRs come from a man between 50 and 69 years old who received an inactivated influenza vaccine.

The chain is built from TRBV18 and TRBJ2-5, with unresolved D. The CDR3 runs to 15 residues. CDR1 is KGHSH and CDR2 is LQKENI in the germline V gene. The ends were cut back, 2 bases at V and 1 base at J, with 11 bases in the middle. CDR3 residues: CASSPSSRAQETQYF. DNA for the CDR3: TGTGCCAGCTCACCAAGTTCTCGAGCCCAAGAGACCCAGTACTTC.

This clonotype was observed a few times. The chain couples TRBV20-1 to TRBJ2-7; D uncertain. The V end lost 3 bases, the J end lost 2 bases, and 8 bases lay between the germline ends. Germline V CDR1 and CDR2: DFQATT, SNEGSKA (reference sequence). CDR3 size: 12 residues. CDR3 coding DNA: TGCAGTGCTAGGGCCACAACCTACGAGCAGTACTTC. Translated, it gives CSARATTYEQYF.

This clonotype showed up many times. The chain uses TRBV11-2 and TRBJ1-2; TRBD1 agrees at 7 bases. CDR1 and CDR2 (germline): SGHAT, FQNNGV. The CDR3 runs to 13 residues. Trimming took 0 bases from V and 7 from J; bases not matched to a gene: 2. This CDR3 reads CASSLEGGTGYTF. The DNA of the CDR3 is TGTGCCAGCAGCTTAGAAGGGGGCACTGGCTACACCTTC.

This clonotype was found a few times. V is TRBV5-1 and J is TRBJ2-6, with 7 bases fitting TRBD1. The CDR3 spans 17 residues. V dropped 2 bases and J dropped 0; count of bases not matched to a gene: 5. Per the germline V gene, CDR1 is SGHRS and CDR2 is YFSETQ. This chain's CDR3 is CASSFDRDHSGANVLTF. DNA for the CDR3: TGCGCCAGCAGCTTCGACAGGGACCACTCTGGGGCCAACGTCCTGACTTTC. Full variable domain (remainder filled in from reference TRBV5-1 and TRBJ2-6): KAGVTQTPRYLIKTRGQQVTLSCSPISGHRSVSWYQQTPGQGLQFLFEYFSETQRNKGNFPGRFSGRQFSNSRSEMNVSTLELGDSALYLCASSFDRDHSGANVLTFGAGSRLTVL.

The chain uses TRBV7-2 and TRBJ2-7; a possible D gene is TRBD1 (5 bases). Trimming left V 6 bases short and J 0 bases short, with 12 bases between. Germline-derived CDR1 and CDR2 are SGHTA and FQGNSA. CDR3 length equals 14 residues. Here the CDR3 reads CASRVDSTSYEQYF. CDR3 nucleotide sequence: TGTGCCAGCAGGGTAGACAGCACCTCCTACGAGCAGTACTTC.

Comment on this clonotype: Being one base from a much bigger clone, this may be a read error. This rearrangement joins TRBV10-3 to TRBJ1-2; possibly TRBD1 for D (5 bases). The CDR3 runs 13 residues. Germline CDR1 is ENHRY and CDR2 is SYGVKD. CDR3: CTIMGPGNYGYTF. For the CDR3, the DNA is TGTACCATCATGGGACCGGGTAACTATGGCTACACCTTC.

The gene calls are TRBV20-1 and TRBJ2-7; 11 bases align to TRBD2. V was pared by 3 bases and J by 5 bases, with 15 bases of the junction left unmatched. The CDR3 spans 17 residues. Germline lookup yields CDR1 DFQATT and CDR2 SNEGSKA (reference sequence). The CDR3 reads CSASLAGGLLTRHEQYF. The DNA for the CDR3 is TGCAGTGCTAGTCTAGCGGGGGGCCTCCTAACGAGGCACGAGCAGTACTTC.

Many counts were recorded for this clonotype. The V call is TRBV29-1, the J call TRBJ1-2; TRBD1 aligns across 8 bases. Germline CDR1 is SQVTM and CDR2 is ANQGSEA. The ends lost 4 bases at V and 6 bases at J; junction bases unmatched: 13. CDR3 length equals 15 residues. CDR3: CSVGDRLSSLDGYTF. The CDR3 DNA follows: TGCAGCGTTGGGGACAGGTTATCTTCTTTGGATGGCTACACCTTC. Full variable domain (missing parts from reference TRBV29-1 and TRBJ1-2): SAVISQKPSRDICQRGTSLTIQCQVDSQVTMMFWYRQQPGQSLTLIATANQGSEATYESGFVIDKFPISRPNLTFSTLTVSNMSPEDSSIYLCSVGDRLSSLDGYTFGSGTRLTVV.

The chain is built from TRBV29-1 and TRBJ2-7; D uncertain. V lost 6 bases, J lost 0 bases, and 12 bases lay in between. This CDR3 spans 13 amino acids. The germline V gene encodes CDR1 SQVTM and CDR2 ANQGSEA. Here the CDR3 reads CSVLLGGSYEQYF. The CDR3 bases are TGCAGCGTCCTCCTGGGCGGCTCCTACGAGCAGTACTTC.

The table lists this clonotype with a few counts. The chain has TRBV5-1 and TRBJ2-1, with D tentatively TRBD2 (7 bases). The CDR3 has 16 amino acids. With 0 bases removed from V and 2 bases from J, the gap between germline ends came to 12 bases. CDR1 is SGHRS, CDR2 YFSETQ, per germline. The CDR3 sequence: CASSLEGGGTYNEQFF. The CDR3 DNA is TGCGCCAGCAGCTTGGAAGGCGGGGGCACCTACAATGAGCAGTTCTTC. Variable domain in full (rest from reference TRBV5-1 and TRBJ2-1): KAGVTQTPRYLIKTRGQQVTLSCSPISGHRSVSWYQQTPGQGLQFLFEYFSETQRNKGNFPGRFSGRQFSNSRSEMNVSTLELGDSALYLCASSLEGGGTYNEQFFGPGTRLTVL.

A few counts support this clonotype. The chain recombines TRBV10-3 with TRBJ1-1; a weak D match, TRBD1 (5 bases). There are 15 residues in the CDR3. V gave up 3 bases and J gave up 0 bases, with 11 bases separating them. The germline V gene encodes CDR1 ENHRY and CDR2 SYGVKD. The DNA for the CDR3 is TGTGCCATCAGTGATCTGCAGGGCTTGAACACTGAAGCTTTCTTT. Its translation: CAISDLQGLNTEAFF.

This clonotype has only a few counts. This chain's CDR3 is CASSLELAGRSNNEQFF. The CDR3 coding sequence is TGTGCCAGCAGCTTAGAGCTAGCGGGAAGGTCCAACAATGAGCAGTTCTTC. The rearrangement links TRBV11-2 to TRBJ2-1; 9 positions agree with TRBD2. CDR3 length equals 17 residues. The germline V gene has CDR1 SGHAT and CDR2 FQNNGV. V lost 0 bases to trimming and J lost 5 bases; unmatched junction nucleotides: 8.

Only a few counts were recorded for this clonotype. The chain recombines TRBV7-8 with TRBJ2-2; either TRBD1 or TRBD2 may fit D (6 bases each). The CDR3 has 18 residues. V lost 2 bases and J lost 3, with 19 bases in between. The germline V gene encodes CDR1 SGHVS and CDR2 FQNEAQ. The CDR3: CASSLSGRGGSYTGELFF. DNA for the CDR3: TGTGCCAGCAGCTTAAGTGGGCGAGGGGGGTCTTACACCGGGGAGCTGTTTTTT.

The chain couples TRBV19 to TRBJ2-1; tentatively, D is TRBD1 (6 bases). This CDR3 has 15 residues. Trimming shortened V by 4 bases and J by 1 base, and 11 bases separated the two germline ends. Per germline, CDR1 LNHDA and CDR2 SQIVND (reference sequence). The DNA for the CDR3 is TGTGCCAGTAGTAATTCCAGGGGTTCCTACAATGAGCAGTTCTTC. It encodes CASSNSRGSYNEQFF.

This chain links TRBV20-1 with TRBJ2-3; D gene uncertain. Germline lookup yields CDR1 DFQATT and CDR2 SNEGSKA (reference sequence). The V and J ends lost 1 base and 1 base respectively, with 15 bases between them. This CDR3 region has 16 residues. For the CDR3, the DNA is TGCAGTGCTAGAGTGGCAGGTCGCTTCGGCACAGATACGCAGTATTTT. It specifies CSARVAGRFGTDTQYF.

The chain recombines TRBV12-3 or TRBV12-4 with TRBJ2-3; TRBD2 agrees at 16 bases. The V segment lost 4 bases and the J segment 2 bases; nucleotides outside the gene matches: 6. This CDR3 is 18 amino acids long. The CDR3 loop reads CASSSTGTSGGATDTQYF. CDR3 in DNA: TGTGCCAGCAGTTCCACCGGGACTAGCGGGGGGGCCACAGATACGCAGTATTTT.

The CDR3 coding sequence is TGTGCCAGCAGCTCCTGGACAGGGAGGACCTACAATGAGCAGTTCTTC. It specifies CASSSWTGRTYNEQFF. The genes are TRBV5-8 and TRBJ2-1; 8 bases are a match to TRBD1. V dropped 3 bases and J dropped 2; count of bases not matched to a gene: 7. CDR1 is SGHTS and CDR2 is YDEGEE in the germline V gene. The CDR3 consists of 16 residues. The full variable domain, rest sourced from reference TRBV5-8 and TRBJ2-1, is EAGVTQSPTHLIKTRGQQATLRCSPISGHTSVYWYQQALGLGLQFLLWYDEGEERNRGNFPPRFSGRQFPNYSSELNVNALELEDSALYLCASSSWTGRTYNEQFFGPGTRLTVL.

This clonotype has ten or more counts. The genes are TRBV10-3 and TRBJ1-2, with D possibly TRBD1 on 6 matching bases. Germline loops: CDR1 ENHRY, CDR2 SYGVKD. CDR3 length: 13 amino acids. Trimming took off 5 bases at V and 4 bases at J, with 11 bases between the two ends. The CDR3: CAISTGIGYGYTF. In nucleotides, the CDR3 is TGTGCCATCAGTACAGGGATCGGCTATGGCTACACCTTC.

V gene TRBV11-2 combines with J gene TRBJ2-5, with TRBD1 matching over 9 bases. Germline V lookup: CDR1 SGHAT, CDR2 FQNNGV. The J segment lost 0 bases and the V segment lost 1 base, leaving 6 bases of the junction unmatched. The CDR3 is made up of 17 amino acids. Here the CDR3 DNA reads TGTGCCAGCAGCTTAGGACCGGGACAGGGACACCAAGAGACCCAGTACTTC. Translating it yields CASSLGPGQGHQETQYF.

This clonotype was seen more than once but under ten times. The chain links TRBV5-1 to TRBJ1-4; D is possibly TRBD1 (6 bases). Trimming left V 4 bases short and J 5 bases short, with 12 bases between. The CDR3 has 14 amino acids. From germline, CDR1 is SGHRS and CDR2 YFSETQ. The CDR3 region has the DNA TGCGCCAGCAGCCCAGGGGCGGAAAATGAAAAACTGTTTTTT. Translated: CASSPGAENEKLFF.

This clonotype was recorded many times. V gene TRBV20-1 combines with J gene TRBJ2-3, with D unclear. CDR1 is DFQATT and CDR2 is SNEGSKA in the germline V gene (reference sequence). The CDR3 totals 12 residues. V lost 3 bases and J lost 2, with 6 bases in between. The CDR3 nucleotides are TGCAGTGCTAGCCAGGCCACAGATACGCAGTATTTT. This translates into CSASQATDTQYF.

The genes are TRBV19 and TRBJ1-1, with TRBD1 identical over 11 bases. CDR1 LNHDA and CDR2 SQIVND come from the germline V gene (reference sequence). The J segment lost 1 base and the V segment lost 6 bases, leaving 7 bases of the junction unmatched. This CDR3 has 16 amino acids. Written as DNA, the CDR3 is TGTGCCAGTAGCCGAAGGGACAGGGGGACGAACACTGAAGCTTTCTTT. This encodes CASSRRDRGTNTEAFF.

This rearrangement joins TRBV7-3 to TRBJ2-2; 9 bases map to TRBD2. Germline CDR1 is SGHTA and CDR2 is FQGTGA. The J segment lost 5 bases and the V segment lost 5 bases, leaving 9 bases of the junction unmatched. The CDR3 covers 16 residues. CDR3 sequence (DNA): TGTGCCAGCAGCCCCACTTCCCTAGCGGGAACCGGGGAGCTGTTTTTT. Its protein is CASSPTSLAGTGELFF.

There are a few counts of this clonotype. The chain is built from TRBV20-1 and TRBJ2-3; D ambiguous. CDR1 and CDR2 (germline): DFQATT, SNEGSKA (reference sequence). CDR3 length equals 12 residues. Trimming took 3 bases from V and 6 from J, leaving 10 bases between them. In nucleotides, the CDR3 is TGCAGTGCTAGTTCCGGGTGGGATACGCAGTATTTT. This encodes CSASSGWDTQYF.

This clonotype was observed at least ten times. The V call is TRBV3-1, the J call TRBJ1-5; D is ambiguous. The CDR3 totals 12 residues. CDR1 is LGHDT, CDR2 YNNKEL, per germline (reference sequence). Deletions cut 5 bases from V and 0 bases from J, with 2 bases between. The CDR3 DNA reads TGTGCCAGCAGCTTTAGCAATCAGCCCCAGCATTTT. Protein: CASSFSNQPQHF.

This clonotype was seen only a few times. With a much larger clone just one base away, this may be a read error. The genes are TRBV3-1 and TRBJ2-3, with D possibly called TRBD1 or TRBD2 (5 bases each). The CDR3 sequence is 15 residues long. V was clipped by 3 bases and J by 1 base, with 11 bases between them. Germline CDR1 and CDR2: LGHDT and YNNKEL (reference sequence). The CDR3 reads CASSQGVYRTDTQYF. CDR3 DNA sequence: TGTGCCAGCAGCCAGGGGGTCTACCGCACAGATACGCAGTATTTT.

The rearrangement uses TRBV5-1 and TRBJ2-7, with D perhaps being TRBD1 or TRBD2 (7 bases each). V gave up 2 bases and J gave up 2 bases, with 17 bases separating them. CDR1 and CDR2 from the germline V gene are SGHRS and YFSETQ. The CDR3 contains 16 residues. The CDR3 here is CASSFTNQGGTYEQYF. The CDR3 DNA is TGCGCCAGCAGCTTCACCAACCAGGGGGGGACCTACGAGCAGTACTTC.